The 24 T cell receptor beta chains given below trace back to one sample, sequenced in a study of blood T cell repertoires in COVID-19. TCRdb's table, derived via immunoSEQ multiplex PCR, lists solely in-frame clones and lacks some. The repertoire holds under 40,000 clones, with 85% to 95% as singletons. Sequencing was carried out using peripheral blood. The source is a man aged 60 to 69 with active or convalescent COVID-19.

The CDR3 DNA reads as TGTGCCAGCAGCCCTCAGGGTGATCAGCCCCAGCATTTT. This codes for CASSPQGDQPQHF. The V gene is TRBV12-3 or TRBV12-4, the J gene TRBJ1-5; possible D gene TRBD1, 5 bases. This CDR3 comprises 13 residues. V was pared by 6 bases and J by 5 bases, with 11 bases between.

Here the CDR3 reads CASSFGTSGRGDTQYF. CDR3 bases: TGTGCCAGCAGCTTCGGGACTAGCGGGAGAGGAGATACGCAGTATTTT. The V and J genes are TRBV5-4 and TRBJ2-3; the match to TRBD2 covers 14 bases. The J segment lost 5 bases and the V segment lost 2 bases, leaving 4 bases of the junction unmatched. The CDR3 runs to 16 residues. CDR1 is SGHNT, CDR2 YYREEE, per germline (reference sequence).

V and J are TRBV9 and TRBJ2-6, with D tentatively TRBD1 (6 bases). The CDR3 runs to 15 residues. The ends were cut back, 0 bases at V and 8 bases at J, with 12 bases in the middle. Germline assignment: CDR1 SGDLS and CDR2 YYNGEE. The CDR3 spells CASSVGQVETNVLTF. The DNA for the CDR3 is TGTGCCAGCAGCGTAGGACAGGTGGAAACCAACGTCCTGACTTTC.

The chain employs TRBV6-1 and TRBJ2-7; tentative D call: TRBD1 (6 bases). This CDR3 is 16 amino acids long. Germline V gene sequence: CDR1 MNHNS, CDR2 SASEGT. Trimming pared 3 bases from V and 7 bases from J, leaving 22 bases between. CDR3 amino acids: CASSDVHGSLTGEQYF. For the CDR3, the DNA is TGTGCCAGCAGTGACGTTCATGGCTCTCTAACAGGGGAGCAGTACTTC.

The CDR3 is CASSFGRNTEAFF. The CDR3 bases are TGTGCCAGCAGCTTCGGTAGGAACACTGAAGCTTTCTTT. The rearrangement links TRBV5-5 to TRBJ1-1; D unresolved. This CDR3 spans 13 amino acids. CDR1 is SGHKS and CDR2 is YYEKEE in the germline V gene (reference sequence). V lost 2 bases and J 1 base, leaving 6 bases between the germline ends.

V is TRBV29-1 and J is TRBJ2-5; D is undetermined. The V end lost 3 bases, the J end lost 3 bases, and 8 bases lay between the germline ends. Germline V CDR1 and CDR2: SQVTM, ANQGSEA. This CDR3 region has 12 residues. The CDR3 bases are TGCAGCGTTGACTCAGCGAAAGAGACCCAGTACTTC. Translated, it gives CSVDSAKETQYF.

The rearrangement uses TRBV28 and TRBJ1-5, with D possibly TRBD1 on 6 matching bases. The germline V and J ends were trimmed by 8 bases and 4 bases, with 21 bases remaining between them. CDR3 length: 16 amino acids. The germline gives CDR1 MDHEN, CDR2 SYDVKM. As DNA, the CDR3 is TGTGCCAGCCTCCGATGGCAGGGAGGGGGAAATCAGCCCCAGCATTTT. It codes for CASLRWQGGGNQPQHF.

The chain recombines TRBV2 with TRBJ2-2, with 8 bases lining up with TRBD2. J lost 1 base, V lost 7 bases, and 5 bases had no gene match. From germline, CDR1 is SNHLY and CDR2 FYNNEI. This CDR3 spans 15 amino acids. The CDR3, as DNA: TGTGCCAGCAAAGGAAGCGGGAGGAACACCGGGGAGCTGTTTTTT. This gives the protein CASKGSGRNTGELFF.

The sample holds a few counts of this clone. The V call is TRBV5-4, the J call TRBJ2-7, with 7 bases identical to TRBD1. CDR1 and CDR2 (germline): SGHNT, YYREEE (reference sequence). This CDR3 comprises 13 residues. Trimming at V came to 4 bases and at J to 6 bases, leaving 7 bases not matched to a gene. The CDR3 sequence is CASSMNRGFEQYF. The CDR3 nucleotides are TGTGCCAGCAGCATGAACAGGGGATTCGAGCAGTACTTC.

The chain employs TRBV29-1 and TRBJ1-1; the D gene is possibly TRBD1 (5 bases). CDR1 and CDR2 from the germline V gene are SQVTM and ANQGSEA. Trimming pared 1 base from V and 0 bases from J, leaving 6 bases between. This CDR3 spans 13 amino acids. This CDR3 is CSVEGGMNTEAFF. Here the CDR3 DNA reads TGCAGCGTTGAAGGGGGCATGAACACTGAAGCTTTCTTT.

V is TRBV2 and J is TRBJ1-2; D is unresolved. CDR1 is SNHLY and CDR2 is FYNNEI in the germline V gene. V lost 3 bases and J lost 8, with 10 bases in between. The CDR3 covers 12 residues. The DNA of the CDR3 is TGTGCCAGCAGTGACACGACATTCGGCTACACCTTC. It yields the protein CASSDTTFGYTF.

This clone was counted only a few times. The chain joins TRBV5-4 to TRBJ1-2; 9 positions agree with TRBD1. The CDR3 has 16 residues. Germline CDR1 SGHNT, CDR2 YYREEE (reference sequence). Losses at the gene ends were 4 bases for V and 3 bases for J; bases not matched to a gene: 10. The DNA for the CDR3 is TGTGCCAGCAGCCCGCCAAAGGGACAGGGTGACTATGGCTACACCTTC. It encodes CASSPPKGQGDYGYTF.

The chain joins TRBV6-6 to TRBJ1-2; 7 nucleotides match TRBD1. The CDR3 spans 11 residues. Trimming took 5 bases from V and 12 from J; bases not matched to a gene: 6. Germline loops: CDR1 MNHNY, CDR2 SVGAGI (reference sequence). The CDR3 bases are TGTGCCAGCAGTACGGGACAGCCGAACACCTTC. It codes for CASSTGQPNTF.

This chain links TRBV12-3 or TRBV12-4 with TRBJ2-3, with D perhaps TRBD2 (5 bases). The V end lost 4 bases, the J end lost 8 bases, and 13 bases lay between the germline ends. This CDR3 region has 13 residues. CDR3 protein: CASSSLGRGTQYF. CDR3 bases: TGTGCCAGCAGTTCTCTTGGCCGGGGTACGCAGTATTTT.

V gene TRBV5-4 combines with J gene TRBJ2-1, with 8 bases that match TRBD2. The CDR3 has 16 residues. The germline gives CDR1 SGHNT, CDR2 YYREEE (reference sequence). Germline trimming cut 0 bases from V and 7 bases from J; bases unmatched to any gene: 9. CDR3 protein: CASSLGSGGPGNEQFF. In DNA, the CDR3 is TGTGCCAGCAGCTTGGGTTCGGGAGGGCCGGGTAATGAGCAGTTCTTC.

This clone was observed a handful of times. The chain couples TRBV5-6 to TRBJ2-1; 8 nucleotides align to TRBD2. The CDR3 extends over 16 amino acids. Germline CDR1 reads SGHDT; CDR2 reads YYEEEE. J was trimmed by 2 bases and V by 4 bases; bases with no gene match: 8. In DNA form, the CDR3 reads TGTGCCAGCAGCCCAGGAGCGGGAGCGACCTACAATGAGCAGTTCTTC. Protein sequence: CASSPGAGATYNEQFF.

The genes are TRBV10-1 and TRBJ2-3; TRBD2 might be the D (5 bases). Deletions cut 0 bases from V and 1 base from J, with 11 bases between. The length of the CDR3 is 16 residues. Germline V gene lookup returns CDR1 WNHNN and CDR2 SYGVQD (reference sequence). In nucleotides, the CDR3 is TGCGCCAGCAGTGAGTCGCCGGGAATGGGCACAGATACGCAGTATTTT. Protein product: CASSESPGMGTDTQYF.

The V call is TRBV7-3, the J call TRBJ1-2; 9 nucleotides align to TRBD1. CDR1 SGHTA and CDR2 FQGTGA come from the germline V gene. J lost 2 bases, V lost 2 bases, and 0 bases had no gene match. This CDR3 spans 14 amino acids. For the CDR3, the DNA is TGTGCCAGCAGCTTAGGGACAGGGAACTATGGCTACACCTTC. It yields the protein CASSLGTGNYGYTF.

This chain links TRBV27 with TRBJ2-4; the D gene is possibly TRBD2 (5 bases). The CDR3 spans 14 residues. Per germline, CDR1 MNHEY and CDR2 SMNVEV (reference sequence). Deletions cut 0 bases from V and 6 bases from J, with 9 bases between. The CDR3: CASSLSGVGNIQYF. The DNA for the CDR3 is TGTGCCAGCAGTTTATCCGGGGTGGGAAACATTCAGTACTTC.

The V gene is TRBV27, the J gene TRBJ2-1; 15 nucleotides agree with TRBD2. J lost 6 bases, V lost 5 bases, and 8 bases had no gene match. CDR3 length: 17 residues. Germline CDR1 reads MNHEY; CDR2 reads SMNVEV (reference sequence). CDR3 sequence: CASSPRTSGRAINEQFF. The CDR3 coding sequence is TGTGCCAGCAGTCCCCGGACTAGCGGGAGGGCCATCAATGAGCAGTTCTTC.

This rearrangement joins TRBV28 to TRBJ1-1; D not certain. Trimming shortened V by 8 bases and J by 3 bases, and 16 bases separated the two germline ends. CDR3 length equals 14 residues. From germline, CDR1 is MDHEN and CDR2 SYDVKM. CDR3 amino acids: CASPPSGVDTEAFF. In DNA form, the CDR3 reads TGTGCCAGCCCCCCCTCCGGGGTAGACACTGAAGCTTTCTTT.

The V call is TRBV4-1, the J call TRBJ1-5; perhaps TRBD1 as D (5 bases). V dropped 1 base and J dropped 3 bases, with 13 bases sitting between them. Germline V gives CDR1 MGHRA, CDR2 YSYEKL. This CDR3 contains 16 residues. The CDR3, as DNA: TGCGCCAGCAGCCAAGCCCAATGGGGGGTCAATCAGCCCCAGCATTTT. Its protein product is CASSQAQWGVNQPQHF.

V is TRBV28 and J is TRBJ2-7; 10 positions match TRBD1. CDR3 size: 14 residues. The germline V gene has CDR1 MDHEN and CDR2 SYDVKM. The J segment lost 4 bases and the V segment lost 6 bases, leaving 6 bases of the junction unmatched. The CDR3 reads CASRTTGGDYEQYF. CDR3 DNA sequence: TGTGCCAGCAGAACGACAGGGGGCGATTACGAGCAGTACTTC.

The genes are TRBV23-1 and TRBJ1-5, with 9 positions matching TRBD1. TRBV23-1 is noted as an ORF with a role that remains uncertain. The CDR3 sequence is 16 residues long. The junction had 6 bases not matched to a gene; V was cut back by 0 bases and J by 6 bases. For the CDR3, the DNA is TGCGCCAGCAGTCAATCTTCGGACAGGGGTGGTCAGCCCCAGCATTTT. Translated: CASSQSSDRGGQPQHF.